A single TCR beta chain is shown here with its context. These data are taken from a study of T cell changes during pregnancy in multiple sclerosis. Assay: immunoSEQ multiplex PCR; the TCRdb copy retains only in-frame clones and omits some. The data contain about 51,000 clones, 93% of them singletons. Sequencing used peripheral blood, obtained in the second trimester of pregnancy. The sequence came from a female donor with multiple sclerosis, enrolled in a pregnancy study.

CDR3 residues: CASQTSGPYEQYF. For the CDR3, the DNA is TGTGCCAGCCAAACTAGCGGTCCCTACGAGCAGTACTTC. The V and J genes are TRBV2 and TRBJ2-7; TRBD2 agrees at 8 bases. Germline V gives CDR1 SNHLY, CDR2 FYNNEI. V dropped 8 bases and J dropped 2; count of bases not matched to a gene: 5. CDR3 size: 13 residues.